These T cell receptor beta chains were read from a single sample in a study of blood T cell repertoires in COVID-19. Here immunoSEQ multiplex PCR was the method, and the copy in TCRdb shows in-frame clones only, minus some. The sample holds about 87,000 clones, 60% to 80% seen once. The material sequenced was peripheral blood. The receptor set was obtained from a woman in her forties or fifties with acute or convalescent COVID-19. The CDR3 runs from the conserved cysteine through the conserved F or W. The D gene is left open where the match is weak. A row's size may be missing; if present it is once, few, many or a size class.

d_call j_call clone_size v_call cdr3_nt cdr3_aa
- TRBJ2-7 - TRBV5-1 TGCGCCAGCAGCTTGGACCTGACTACTAGCTACGAGCAGTACTTC CASSLDLTTSYEQYF
TRBD1 TRBJ2-7 - TRBV7-2 TGTGCCGTGAGGCGGGGACAGGTAGACGAGCAGTACTTC CAVRRGQVDEQYF
- TRBJ2-7 - TRBV27 TGTGCCAGCAGTGAGAACCTCTACGAGCAGTACTTC CASSENLYEQYF
TRBD1 TRBJ2-2 few TRBV4-3 TGCGCCAGCAGCCAAGATGAGGGGGCCCCGGGGGAGCTGTTTTTT CASSQDEGAPGELFF
- TRBJ2-1 - TRBV28 TGTGCCAGCTCCCCGAGCTCCTACAATGAGCAGTTCTTC CASSPSSYNEQFF
TRBD1 TRBJ1-2 few TRBV9 TGTGCCAGCAGCCCCCAGGGGGGTGGGCATGGCTACACCTTC CASSPQGGGHGYTF
- TRBJ2-7 once TRBV3-1/TRBV3-2 TGTGCCAGCAGCCAAGTACCGCTAACCTACGAGCAGTACTTC CASSQVPLTYEQYF
- TRBJ2-4 - TRBV10-2 TGCGCCAGCGTCGGACTGGAAAACATTCAGTACTTC CASVGLENIQYF
- TRBJ1-6 - TRBV6-5 TGTGCCAGCAGTTACCGGGGGAGCGGATCACCCCTCCACTTT CASSYRGSGSPLHF
TRBD1 TRBJ1-5 - TRBV24-1 TGTGCCACCATTCGTACCCAGGGGGATGGTTGCAATCAGCCCCAGCATTTT CATIRTQGDGCNQPQHF
- TRBJ1-1 - TRBV4-2 TGTGCCAGCAGCCAAGATCTGCCCTTCTTCGACGCGGTTAACACTGAAGCTTTCTTT CASSQDLPFFDAVNTEAFF
- TRBJ1-1 - TRBV27 TGTGCCAGCAGTTTATTGGACTCAGGAGGGAACACTGAAGCTTTCTTT CASSLLDSGGNTEAFF
TRBD1 TRBJ1-1 - TRBV28 TGTGCCGGCATACAGGGGGAGGCTTTCTTT CAGIQGEAFF
- TRBJ2-2 - TRBV9 TGTGCCAGCAGCGTAAGCGGCAGGAACACCGGGGAGCTGTTTTTT CASSVSGRNTGELFF
- TRBJ1-1 - TRBV2 TGTGCCAGCAGTTCGGAGGCGTGGGGCACTGAAGCTTTCTTT CASSSEAWGTEAFF
- TRBJ2-7 - TRBV18 TGTGCCAGCTCACATTTGTCGGGAAGCTCCTACGAGCAGTACTTC CASSHLSGSSYEQYF
- TRBJ1-2 - TRBV28 TGTGCCAGCAACCGGGATTGGTATGGCTACACCTTC CASNRDWYGYTF
- TRBJ2-1 - TRBV7-9 TGTGCCAGCAGCTCAACAGGGAACTACAATGAGCAGTTCTTC CASSSTGNYNEQFF
- TRBJ1-1 - TRBV3-1/TRBV3-2 TGTGCCAGCAGCCAACTTCCCCCCCCAGGGAACACTGAAGCTTTCTTT CASSQLPPPGNTEAFF
TRBD1 TRBJ1-6 many TRBV5-4 TGTGCCAGCAGCCGGACAGGGGCAGCGGCACCCCTCCACTTT CASSRTGAAAPLHF
TRBD1 TRBJ1-2 - TRBV7-8 TGTGCCAGCAGCCGCGGACAGGGCTATGGCTACACCTTC CASSRGQGYGYTF
- TRBJ2-2 - TRBV30 TGTGCCTGGAACCGCGGAAGCGGGGAGCTGTTTTTT CAWNRGSGELFF
- TRBJ2-2 - TRBV7-3 TGTGCCAGCAGCCCCCGGGACACATTCATAATGGGGAACCCCGGGGAGCTGTTTTTT CASSPRDTFIMGNPGELFF
TRBD1 TRBJ2-1 - TRBV28 TGTGCCAGCAGTAGATCGGGACAGGGGAGAGGGGACAAGGGTGAGCAGTTCTTC CASSRSGQGRGDKGEQFF
TRBD2 TRBJ2-5 - TRBV7-8 TGTGCCTCTCGGGCTAGCGGGGGGCGGGGAGAGACCCAGTACTTC CASRASGGRGETQYF
- TRBJ1-1 - TRBV27 TGTGCCAGCGCCGTGGGCGCAGCAAAGAACACTGAAGCTTTCTTT CASAVGAAKNTEAFF
TRBD1 TRBJ1-3 - TRBV6-1 TGTGCCAGCAATGACCGAAGGACAGGGTCCGGAAACACCATATATTTT CASNDRRTGSGNTIYF
- TRBJ1-2 - TRBV6-2/TRBV6-3 TGTGCCAGCAGTACCAGACGGGATCTCCATGGCTACACCTTC CASSTRRDLHGYTF
- TRBJ1-6 once TRBV6-2/TRBV6-3 TGTGCCAGCAGTTCCCTAAATTCACCCCTCCACTTT CASSSLNSPLHF
TRBD2 TRBJ2-2 - TRBV4-2 TGTGCCAGCAGCCTCGATACTAGCGGGGGGAACACCGGGGAGCTGTTTTTT CASSLDTSGGNTGELFF
- TRBJ1-4 - TRBV30 TGTGCCTGGAGTCTAAAAAGGGGTGACGAAAAACTGTTTTTT CAWSLKRGDEKLFF
- TRBJ1-2 few TRBV15 TGTGCCACCAGCAGAGACATAGCGTCAGAAGCTAACTATGGCTACACCTTC CATSRDIASEANYGYTF
TRBD1 TRBJ1-1 - TRBV3-1/TRBV3-2 TGTGCCAGCAGCCCCGGACAGGGGTCGACTGAAGCTTTCTTT CASSPGQGSTEAFF
TRBD1 TRBJ1-3 medium-sized TRBV5-5 TGTGCCAGCAGCTTGGACAGGGGTGCTGGAAACACCATATATTTT CASSLDRGAGNTIYF
- TRBJ1-6 - TRBV9 TGTGCCAGCAGTCGTAGTGAGGTCCTCCATTCACCCCTCCACTTT CASSRSEVLHSPLHF
- TRBJ2-7 - TRBV29-1 TGCAGCGTCCGAGCCGCGGGGGCTGGGTACGAGCAGTACTTC CSVRAAGAGYEQYF
TRBD1 TRBJ1-2 - TRBV5-1 TGCGCCAGCAGCCGTGACCCTTCGACAGGGGACGCCTATGGCTACACCTTC CASSRDPSTGDAYGYTF
TRBD1 TRBJ2-3 once TRBV29-1 TGCAGCGTGGCCCCCGGGACAGGGCCCCTAACAGATACGCAGTATTTT CSVAPGTGPLTDTQYF
TRBD1 TRBJ1-4 - TRBV7-9 TGTGCCAGCAGCCTTGACAGGGGGAATGAAAAACTGTTTTTT CASSLDRGNEKLFF
TRBD2 TRBJ2-3 - TRBV5-1 TGCGCCAGCAGCCCGGCTAGCGGGGGGACCACAGATACGCAGTATTTT CASSPASGGTTDTQYF
- TRBJ1-1 - TRBV3-1/TRBV3-2 TGTGCCAGCAGCCAAGGAGGTCCTGAAGCTTTCTTT CASSQGGPEAFF
TRBD1 TRBJ1-3 few TRBV6-1 TGTGCCAGCAGTGGCCCGTGGGACAGGGTTGGAAACACCATATATTTT CASSGPWDRVGNTIYF